Presented here are 9 T cell receptor beta chains from one specimen sequenced in a study of patients and donors after allogeneic stem cell transplantation (TCRdb year 2020). The protocol used for the library was RT-PCR. Sequencing was performed on a NextSeq 550. The public reads were quality trimmed at Q25 with fastp and then assembled into clones with MiXCR by TCRdb, keeping productive beta chains. Entries that share a CDR3 protein sequence are merged under the most common genes and DNA. This sample lists around 150,000 distinct CDR3 sequences; around 30% were detected once. The top ten constitute around 3.3% of the sample. The sequenced material came from blood, either unsorted or a sorted T cell fraction (not recorded which). Source of these receptors: a human donor who was either an allogeneic HSCT recipient or a stem cell or donor lymphocyte infusion donor (not recorded which). It is not recorded whose cells these are; they may come from a transplant donor.

This clonotype showed up just a few times. The rearrangement joins TRBV7-9 to TRBJ1-1, with D hard to call. Trimming left V 1 base short and J 4 bases short, with 19 bases between. Germline V gene sequence: CDR1 SEHNR, CDR2 FQNEAQ (reference sequence). The length of the CDR3 is 17 residues. This chain's CDR3 is CASSLVLEEARSTEAFF. CDR3 sequence (DNA): TGTGCCAGCAGCTTAGTCTTGGAGGAAGCTCGGTCCACTGAAGCTTTCTTT.

The J gene is TRBJ1-5, the V gene TRBV6-2 or TRBV6-3; D unresolved. V was cut by 5 bases and J by 2 bases, with 22 bases left in between. This CDR3 has 18 residues. The germline gives CDR1 MNHEY, CDR2 SVGEGT. CDR3 sequence reads: CASSLPQNVRRRNQPQHF. The CDR3 DNA is TGTGCCAGCAGTCTCCCGCAAAATGTCAGGAGGCGCAATCAGCCCCAGCATTTT.

This clonotype was seen only a few times. V is TRBV6-2 or TRBV6-3 and J is TRBJ2-2, with D perhaps given as TRBD1 or TRBD2 (6 bases each). This CDR3 spans 13 amino acids. Between the trimmed V and J ends, which lost 6 bases and 7 bases, there was a span of 12 bases. The V gene's germline CDR1 is MNHEY and CDR2 SVGEGT. CDR3 region: CASSRGRHGELFF. For the CDR3, the DNA is TGTGCCAGCAGCCGGGGGCGGCACGGGGAGCTGTTTTTT.

There are a few counts of this clonotype. V and J are TRBV29-1 and TRBJ2-1, with D possibly TRBD2 on 5 matching bases. This CDR3 is 15 amino acids long. Germline CDR1 SQVTM, CDR2 ANQGSEA. V was shortened by 4 bases and J by 0 bases, with 13 bases between the two germline ends. CDR3 sequence: CSVVGESSSYNEQFF. In nucleotides, the CDR3 is TGCAGCGTTGTTGGGGAGTCTAGCTCCTACAATGAGCAGTTCTTC.

This sequence joins TRBV29-1 and TRBJ2-7; weak D call: TRBD2 (5 bases). The germline CDR1 and CDR2 sequences are SQVTM and ANQGSEA. The V and J ends lost 7 bases and 0 bases respectively, with 13 bases between them. This CDR3 has 13 amino acids. The CDR3 spells CSAHPEGSYEQYF. The DNA of the CDR3 is TGCAGCGCGCATCCCGAGGGCTCCTACGAGCAGTACTTC.

This chain links TRBV4-2 with TRBJ1-4; no clear D gene. Germline-derived CDR1 and CDR2 are LGHNA and YNFKEQ. The V end lost 0 bases, the J end lost 10 bases, and 6 bases lay between the germline ends. The CDR3 contains 12 residues. The CDR3 sequence is CASSQEFLKLFF. CDR3 sequence (DNA): TGTGCCAGCAGCCAAGAATTCCTAAAACTGTTTTTT.

CDR3 bases: TGTGCCAGCAGTGAATATTTCCGCCCACTACTAGCGGGAGGCTACAATGAGCAGTTCTTC. It translates to CASSEYFRPLLAGGYNEQFF. V gene TRBV25-1 combines with J gene TRBJ2-1, with 12 bases identical to TRBD2. Germline V gives CDR1 MGHDK, CDR2 SYGVNS. The CDR3 spans 20 residues. J lost 3 bases, V lost 0 bases, and 12 bases had no gene match.

There are a few counts of this clonotype. The chain employs TRBV3-1 and TRBJ2-2; 14 bases match TRBD2. Germline V lookup: CDR1 LGHDT, CDR2 YNNKEL (reference sequence). The length of the CDR3 is 18 residues. The V and J ends lost 5 bases and 1 base, in that order; junction bases with no gene match: 6. The DNA of the CDR3 is TGTGCCAGCAGCTCCCGCGGACTAGCGGGAGGGAACACCGGGGAGCTGTTTTTT. Translation: CASSSRGLAGGNTGELFF. The complete variable domain, with remaining parts taken from reference TRBV3-1 and TRBJ2-2, reads DTAVSQTPKYLVTQMGNDKSIKCEQNLGHDTMYWYKQDSKKFLKIMFSYNNKELIINETVPNRFSPKSPDKAHLNLHINSLELGDSAVYFCASSSRGLAGGNTGELFFGEGSRLTVL.

This clonotype occurred a few times. The CDR3 spells CASSQEEGTEAFF. CDR3 sequence (DNA): TGTGCCAGCAGCCAAGAGGAGGGGACTGAAGCTTTCTTT. The rearrangement uses TRBV3-1 and TRBJ1-1, with D perhaps TRBD1 (5 bases). V lost 0 bases and J 5 bases, leaving 7 bases between the germline ends. Germline CDR1 reads LGHDT; CDR2 reads YNNKEL (reference sequence). This CDR3 comprises 13 residues. Supplemented by reference TRBV3-1 and TRBJ1-1, the full variable domain reads DTAVSQTPKYLVTQMGNDKSIKCEQNLGHDTMYWYKQDSKKFLKIMFSYNNKELIINETVPNRFSPKSPDKAHLNLHINSLELGDSAVYFCASSQEEGTEAFFGQGTRLTVV.